The clone carrying this TCR beta chain was seen ten or more times. Its specificity is unknown. The data were taken from a study of metastatic and nonmetastatic thyroid tumors. The wider study: Comparison of repertoires was carried out across blood and tumor or nodule tissue from malignant and benign thyroid patients. Study-wide results and limits: Benign nodules were reported to have significantly lower TCR beta diversity than malignant thyroid tumors, in blood and tumor.

Patients had received no treatment of any kind before thyroid surgery. CDR1 MNHEY and CDR2 SMNVEV come from the germline V gene (reference sequence). This CDR3 has 16 residues. The junction had 13 bases not matched to a gene; V was cut back by 4 bases and J by 8 bases. As processed by the authors: It was from CDR3 differences across clinicopathological groups that a distant-metastasis classifier for papillary thyroid cancer was built. TCRdb reanalyzed the PCR reads via MiXCR. TCRdb, not the original authors, processed these V and J calls. The sample records roughly 36,000 clones, roughly 10% being singletons.

This clonotype originated in a female donor with papillary thyroid cancer or a benign thyroid nodule (not recorded which). Some clones in this sample may be carry-over from other donors' samples. The chain links TRBV27 to TRBJ2-1; 8 bases are a match to TRBD2. The sample taken for sequencing was blood. In DNA form, the CDR3 reads TGTGCCAGCAGTTCCGCCACTAGCGGAGCCAGGGATGAGCAGTTCTTC. It encodes CASSSATSGARDEQFF.